This TCR beta chain was found in a study of T cells in Graves' hyperthyroidism and ophthalmopathy. Regions amplified from RNA transcripts were the TCR beta CDR3 regions. HTBI primers drove first-round RT-PCR of the TCR CDR3. Each CDR3 protein gets one entry after TCRdb re-called the multiplex PCR reads with MiXCR. The sample consists of approximately 400,000 distinct CDR3 sequences, under 15% of them appearing once. Hyperthyroidism was newly diagnosed in patients aged 18 to 65 (duration under 2 months). Diagnoses rested on clinical symptoms, serum thyroxine and TRAb, thyroid ultrasound and orbital computed tomography. The PBMCs had their origin in more than 9.5 ml of fresh peripheral blood. Looked up from germline, CDR1 is SQVTM and CDR2 is ANQGSEA. Trimming removed 4 bases from V and 5 bases from J, with 14 bases in between. This CDR3 has 13 amino acids.

The sample taken for sequencing was blood. V and J are TRBV29-1 and TRBJ1-1, with D uncertain. This sequence was found in a woman aged 25 to 39 with Graves' hyperthyroidism. CDR3 in amino acids: CSVGKGGGTEAFF. CDR3 sequence (DNA): TGCAGCGTTGGAAAAGGAGGCGGAACTGAAGCTTTCTTT.